One and the same sample provided the 27 T cell receptor beta chains below, sequenced in a study of CXCR3-negative and CXCR3-positive naive CD8 T cells (dated by TCRdb to the late 2010s). What the work shows at the level of the full study, not this receptor alone: TRB CDR3s from CXCR3-positive naive cells showed higher hydrophobicity (lower Kidera factor 4), lower energy, and higher strength and volume indices than CXCR3-negative naive cells.

This sample was sequenced with a NextSeq 550. The Human TCR Profiling Kit (MiLaboratory) was used to make UMI-labeled 5' RACE TRB cDNA libraries. Once TCRdb had reprocessed the reads, it stored one entry per CDR3 protein sequence and supplied no DNA. The table for this sample shows 130,000 to 150,000 distinct CDR3 sequences. Over 0.25% of the sample rests with the top ten. Their antigens are not known. The specimen was naive CXCR3+ CD8+ T cells from blood. This specimen's cell subset or site label, per the study, means: CD45RO-CCR7+CD27+CD95- naive CD8+ T cells expressing CXCR3 (TNR3+). The receptors shown here come from a human donor in good health. Some clones in this sample may be carry-over from other donors' samples.

This chain connects TRBV7-9 to TRBJ1-1. The length of the CDR3 is 12 residues. The germline CDR1 and CDR2 sequences are SEHNR and FQNEAQ (reference sequence). CDR3: CASSLGSVEAFF.

V is TRBV15 and J is TRBJ2-2. The CDR3 consists of 15 residues. The germline V gene encodes CDR1 LNHNV and CDR2 YYDKDF (reference sequence). The CDR3 spells CATSRRKQNTGELFF.

This chain uses TRBV2 with TRBJ2-1; TCRdb picks TRBD1, but there is no DNA to check that call. The CDR3 extends over 15 amino acids. Germline CDR1 is SNHLY and CDR2 is FYNNEI. The CDR3 spells CASSERGGAYNEQFF.

This chain connects TRBV21-1 to TRBJ2-1. TRBV21-1 is termed a pseudogene. The CDR3 extends over 14 amino acids. The CDR3 sequence is CASSKHRYYNEQFF.

This rearrangement joins TRBV9 to TRBJ1-2. Germline CDR1 and CDR2: SGDLS and YYNGEE. The CDR3 consists of 13 residues. The CDR3 loop reads CASSVASEYGYTF.

V gene TRBV6-4 combines with J gene TRBJ2-3. Per germline, CDR1 MRHNA and CDR2 SNTAGT. CDR3 length: 13 residues. CDR3 in amino acids: CASSDLGTDTQYF.

The CDR3 region is CASSVDRSGYTDTQYF. This rearrangement joins TRBV9 to TRBJ2-3; checking the TCRdb D call of TRBD2 is not possible without DNA. CDR1 and CDR2 (germline): SGDLS, YYNGEE. The CDR3 extends over 16 amino acids.

V is TRBV20-1 and J is TRBJ1-5; checking the TCRdb D call of TRBD1 is not possible without DNA. CDR1 is DFQATT, CDR2 SNEGSKA, per germline (reference sequence). This CDR3 has 15 amino acids. The CDR3 is CSARDAPRSNQPQHF.

The chain couples TRBV29-1 to TRBJ2-7; TCRdb names TRBD1, which stays unverified in the absence of DNA. The CDR3 is 15 residues long. Germline lookup yields CDR1 SQVTM and CDR2 ANQGSEA. The CDR3 sequence: CSVERAGQGDYEQYF.

This chain links TRBV5-6 with TRBJ2-3. Germline V CDR1 and CDR2: SGHDT, YYEEEE. This CDR3 spans 13 amino acids. The CDR3 loop is CTSSSYSTDTQYF. The full variable domain, its missing parts supplied by reference TRBV5-6 and TRBJ2-3, is DAGVTQSPTHLIKTRGQQVTLRCSPKSGHDTVSWYQQALGQGPQFIFQYYEEEERQRGNFPDRFSGHQFPNYSSELNVNALLLGDSALYLCTSSSYSTDTQYFGPGTRLTVL.

This chain joins TRBV4-1 and TRBJ1-5; the D call of TRBD1 rests on TCRdb alone, since no DNA is present to check it. In germline, CDR1 is MGHRA, CDR2 YSYEKL. CDR3 length: 17 residues. CDR3 in amino acids: CASSIKETGGIGQPQHF.

The chain carries TRBV2 and TRBJ2-1; TCRdb outputs TRBD1, but without DNA this stays unchecked. There are 14 residues in the CDR3. Germline CDR1 reads SNHLY; CDR2 reads FYNNEI. CDR3 sequence: CASSEVGGYNEQFF.

The chain carries TRBV29-1 and TRBJ2-3; TCRdb's D gene call, TRBD1, goes unchecked for lack of DNA. The CDR3 sequence is 15 residues long. CDR1 and CDR2 from the germline V gene are SQVTM and ANQGSEA. CDR3 protein: CSVGPRGYGEDTQYF.

The rearrangement uses TRBV20-1 and TRBJ2-7; TCRdb proposes TRBD2, but this gene call is untestable without DNA. The CDR3 consists of 16 residues. Germline lookup yields CDR1 DFQATT and CDR2 SNEGSKA (reference sequence). This chain's CDR3 is CSAILPAGGSSYEQYF.

This chain links TRBV7-6 with TRBJ2-1; with no DNA, the TCRdb D assignment of TRBD2 cannot be verified. In germline, CDR1 is SGHVS, CDR2 FNYEAQ. There are 17 residues in the CDR3. CDR3 sequence: CASSDNPPDSSYNEQFF.

The chain couples TRBV29-1 to TRBJ2-1; TCRdb reports TRBD2, a call that lacks DNA to check it against. This CDR3 contains 13 residues. The germline CDR1 and CDR2 sequences are SQVTM and ANQGSEA. This chain's CDR3 is CSVLWENSDEQFF.

V usage is TRBV2 and J usage is TRBJ2-7; TCRdb's D call of TRBD1 is untestable without DNA. There are 17 residues in the CDR3. Germline assignment: CDR1 SNHLY and CDR2 FYNNEI. CDR3 loop: CASSEFQGELPLYEQYF.

V gene TRBV7-9 combines with J gene TRBJ2-3; the D call from TCRdb, TRBD2, cannot be confirmed without DNA. The CDR3 is 12 amino acids. Germline-derived CDR1 and CDR2 are SEHNR and FQNEAQ (reference sequence). The CDR3 sequence is CASSPSVDTQYF. Together with reference TRBV7-9 and TRBJ2-3, the CDR3 gives the full variable domain: DTGVSQNPRHKITKRGQNVTFRCDPISEHNRLYWYRQTLGQGPEFLTYFQNEAQLEKSRLLSDRFSAERPKGSFSTLEIQRTEQGDSAMYLCASSPSVDTQYFGPGTRLTVL.

The gene calls are TRBV6-6 and TRBJ2-7; TCRdb selects TRBD2, and the lack of DNA leaves this call unchecked. Germline lookup yields CDR1 MNHNY and CDR2 SVGAGI (reference sequence). There are 16 residues in the CDR3. CDR3 amino acids: CASSYSLLAGLYEQYF.

V usage is TRBV29-1 and J usage is TRBJ2-1; the D call from TCRdb, TRBD2, cannot be confirmed without DNA. CDR3 length equals 12 residues. Germline lookup yields CDR1 SQVTM and CDR2 ANQGSEA. CDR3 residues: CSLKAGYNEQFF.

This chain connects TRBV3-1 to TRBJ2-2; TCRdb's D call of TRBD2 is untestable without DNA. The CDR3 totals 20 residues. Per the germline V gene, CDR1 is LGHDT and CDR2 is YNNKEL (reference sequence). CDR3 in amino acids: CASSQEEFGPAGGGTGELFF.

The chain uses TRBV27 and TRBJ1-1; the D call from TCRdb, TRBD1, cannot be confirmed without DNA. CDR3 size: 16 residues. Germline V gene lookup returns CDR1 MNHEY and CDR2 SMNVEV (reference sequence). The CDR3 region is CASSLSQGAMNTEAFF.

The chain recombines TRBV30 with TRBJ2-1; as DNA is missing, the TRBD2 call by TCRdb cannot be tested. This CDR3 has 14 amino acids. The V gene's germline CDR1 is GTSNPN and CDR2 SVGIG (reference sequence). The CDR3: CAWKKASGRNEQFF.

The J gene is TRBJ2-5, the V gene TRBV11-1; the TCRdb call, TRBD1, lacks DNA for checking. Germline assignment: CDR1 SGHAT and CDR2 FQDESV (reference sequence). This CDR3 is 15 amino acids long. CDR3 loop: CASSHADRPQETQYF.

The V and J genes are TRBV7-9 and TRBJ1-3. The germline V gene encodes CDR1 SEHNR and CDR2 FQNEAQ (reference sequence). This CDR3 spans 18 amino acids. The CDR3 here is CASSSLSTGYFSGNTIYF.

The V and J genes are TRBV5-1 and TRBJ2-5; TCRdb names TRBD2, which stays unverified in the absence of DNA. The length of the CDR3 is 15 residues. Germline-derived CDR1 and CDR2 are SGHRS and YFSETQ. This CDR3 is CASSLSASLQETQYF.

The V and J genes are TRBV27 and TRBJ2-1; the D call of TRBD1 rests on TCRdb alone, since no DNA is present to check it. Germline CDR1 and CDR2: MNHEY and SMNVEV (reference sequence). This CDR3 region has 16 residues. The CDR3 loop reads CASSISWTGGYNEQFF.